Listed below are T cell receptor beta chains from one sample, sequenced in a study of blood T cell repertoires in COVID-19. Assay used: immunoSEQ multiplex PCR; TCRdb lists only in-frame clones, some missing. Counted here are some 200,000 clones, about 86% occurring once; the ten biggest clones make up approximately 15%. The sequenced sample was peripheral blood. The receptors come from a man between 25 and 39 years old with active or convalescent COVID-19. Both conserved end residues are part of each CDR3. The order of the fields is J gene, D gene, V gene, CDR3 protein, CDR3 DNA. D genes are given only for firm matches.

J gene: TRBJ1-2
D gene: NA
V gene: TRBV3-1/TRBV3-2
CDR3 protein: CASSSSRQGTGSGYTF
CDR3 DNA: TGTGCCAGCAGCAGCTCAAGACAAGGAACTGGAAGCGGCTACACCTTC

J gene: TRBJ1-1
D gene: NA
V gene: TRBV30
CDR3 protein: CAWGRQNTEAFF
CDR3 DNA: TGTGCCTGGGGGCGACAGAACACTGAAGCTTTCTTT

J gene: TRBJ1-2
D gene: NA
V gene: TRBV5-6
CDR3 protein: CASSLPQGNYGYTF
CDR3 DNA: TGTGCCAGCAGCTTGCCCCAGGGGAACTATGGCTACACCTTC

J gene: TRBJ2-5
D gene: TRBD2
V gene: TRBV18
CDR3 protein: CASSPLAGRQETQYF
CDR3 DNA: TGTGCCAGCTCACCCCTAGCGGGGCGCCAAGAGACCCAGTACTTC

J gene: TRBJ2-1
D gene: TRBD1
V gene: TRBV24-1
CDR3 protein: CATSDPDRGSYNEQFF
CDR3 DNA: TGTGCCACCAGTGACCCGGACAGGGGCTCCTACAATGAGCAGTTCTTC

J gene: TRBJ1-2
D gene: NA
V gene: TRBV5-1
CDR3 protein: CASSEESIGGYTF
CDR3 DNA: TGCGCCAGCAGCGAGGAGTCTATAGGAGGCTACACCTTC

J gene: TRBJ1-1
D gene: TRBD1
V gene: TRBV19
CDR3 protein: CASSRTGGHTEAFF
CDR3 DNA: TGTGCCAGTAGTCGGACAGGCGGGCACACTGAAGCTTTCTTT

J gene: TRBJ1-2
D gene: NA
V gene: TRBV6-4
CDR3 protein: CASSDDRGGYTF
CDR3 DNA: TGTGCCAGCAGTGACGATAGAGGAGGCTACACCTTC

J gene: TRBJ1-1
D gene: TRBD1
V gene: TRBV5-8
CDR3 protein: CASSSNTGAPEAFF
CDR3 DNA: TGTGCCAGCAGCTCTAATACAGGGGCTCCCGAAGCTTTCTTT

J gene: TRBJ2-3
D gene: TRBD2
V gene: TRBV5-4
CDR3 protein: CASSLEAGGTDTQYF
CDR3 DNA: TGTGCCAGCAGCTTGGAAGCGGGAGGCACAGATACGCAGTATTTT

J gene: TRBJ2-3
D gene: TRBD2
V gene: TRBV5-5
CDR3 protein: CASSLTLGGDTQYF
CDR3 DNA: TGTGCCAGCAGCTTGACCCTCGGGGGGGATACGCAGTATTTT